Listed below are T cell receptor beta chains from one sample, sequenced in a study of blood T cell repertoires in COVID-19. TCRdb's table, derived via immunoSEQ multiplex PCR, lists solely in-frame clones and lacks some. The data contain around 79,000 clones, 65% to 90% of them seen just once; the ten biggest clones take up 5% to 6.5%. The sample comprised peripheral blood. Receptor source: a woman aged 60-75 years with acute or convalescent COVID-19. The CDR3 runs from the conserved cysteine through the conserved F or W. A D gene is named only where the DNA matches it firmly.

v_gene,d_gene,j_gene,CDR3aa,CDR3nt
TRBV11-2,NA,TRBJ2-7,CASRLNQGYEQYF,TGTGCCAGCAGACTCAATCAGGGCTACGAGCAGTACTTC
TRBV5-1,TRBD1,TRBJ2-2,CASSATGSGTGELFF,TGCGCCAGCAGCGCGACAGGGTCGGGCACCGGGGAGCTGTTTTTT
TRBV21-1,NA,TRBJ2-1,CASTAWDRENSEQFF,TGTGCCAGCACCGCCTGGGACAGGGAAAACAGTGAGCAGTTCTTC
TRBV29-1,TRBD1,TRBJ1-4,CSVGGEQGAINEKLFF,TGCAGCGTTGGAGGGGAGCAGGGGGCCATTAATGAAAAACTGTTTTTT
TRBV6-5,TRBD1,TRBJ1-6,CASGGRGNSPLHF,TGTGCCAGCGGGGGCAGGGGGAATTCACCCCTCCACTTT
TRBV12-5,NA,TRBJ2-6,CASGLQGWVSGANVLTF,TGTGCTAGTGGTTTGCAGGGCTGGGTCTCTGGGGCCAACGTCCTGACTTTC
TRBV25-1,NA,TRBJ1-2,CASSAINYGYTF,TGTGCCAGCAGTGCAATTAACTATGGCTACACCTTC
TRBV6-5,TRBD1,TRBJ1-2,CASSYLGQGRNYGYTF,TGTGCCAGCAGTTATCTAGGACAGGGTAGAAACTATGGCTACACCTTC
TRBV19,TRBD1,TRBJ1-2,CASSIQQKPGQGQEPTF,TGTGCCAGTAGCATTCAGCAAAAGCCGGGACAGGGACAGGAGCCCACCTTC
TRBV5-1,NA,TRBJ1-4,CASSLAGEGEKLFF,TGCGCCAGCAGCTTGGCAGGGGAGGGTGAAAAACTGTTTTTT